The entry below describes one TCR beta chain. The antigen remains undetermined. This record belongs to a study of Tregs in tolerant kidney transplant recipients. Findings of the study overall: Biological reproducibility was not directly addressed, but technical replication error appeared minimal.

This CDR3 contains 15 residues. Trimming cost V 4 bases and J 0 bases, with 10 bases left between them. The germline V gene has CDR1 LGHNA and CDR2 YNFKEQ. Sequencing was performed with immunoSEQ multiplex PCR; in TCRdb, only in-frame clones are kept and a portion is missing. The data show about 88,000 clones, with 85% to 95% seen just once and over 3.5% held by the top ten. V gene TRBV4-2 combines with J gene TRBJ1-5; D gene ambiguous. The origin of this receptor is a human donor in good health. The sample taken for sequencing was CD8+ T cells from blood. CDR3 DNA: TGTGCCAGCAGCCTCTTCGGAAGTAGCAATCAGCCCCAGCATTTT. Residues: CASSLFGSSNQPQHF.